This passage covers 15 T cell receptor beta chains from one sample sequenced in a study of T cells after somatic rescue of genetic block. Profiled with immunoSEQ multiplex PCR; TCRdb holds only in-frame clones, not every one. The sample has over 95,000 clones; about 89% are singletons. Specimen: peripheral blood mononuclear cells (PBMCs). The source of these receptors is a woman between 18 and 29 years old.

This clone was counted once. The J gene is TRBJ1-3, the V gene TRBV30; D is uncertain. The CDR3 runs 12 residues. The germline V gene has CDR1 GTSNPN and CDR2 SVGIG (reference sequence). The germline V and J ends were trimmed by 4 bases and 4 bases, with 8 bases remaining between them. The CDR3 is CAWNGLGNTIYF. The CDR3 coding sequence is TGTGCCTGGAACGGGCTAGGAAACACCATATATTTT.

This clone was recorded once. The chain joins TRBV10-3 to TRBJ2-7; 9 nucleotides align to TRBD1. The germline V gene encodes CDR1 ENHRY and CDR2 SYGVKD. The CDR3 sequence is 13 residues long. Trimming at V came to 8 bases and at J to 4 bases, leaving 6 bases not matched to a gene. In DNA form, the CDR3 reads TGTGCCATCGGGGGGACAGGGCGATACGAGCAGTACTTC. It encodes CAIGGTGRYEQYF.

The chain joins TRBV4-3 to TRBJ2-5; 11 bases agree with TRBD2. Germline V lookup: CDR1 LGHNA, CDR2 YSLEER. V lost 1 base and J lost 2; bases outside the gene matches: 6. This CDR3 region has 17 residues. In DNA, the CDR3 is TGCGCCAGCAGCCAAGGCAGAAGACTAGCGGGGCAAGAGACCCAGTACTTC. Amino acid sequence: CASSQGRRLAGQETQYF.

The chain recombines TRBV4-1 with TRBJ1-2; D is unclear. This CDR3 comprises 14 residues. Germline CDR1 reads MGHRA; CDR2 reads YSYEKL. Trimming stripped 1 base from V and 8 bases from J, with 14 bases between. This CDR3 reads CASSQAGLYRGYTF. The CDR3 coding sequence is TGCGCCAGCAGCCAAGCCGGACTCTATCGAGGCTACACCTTC.

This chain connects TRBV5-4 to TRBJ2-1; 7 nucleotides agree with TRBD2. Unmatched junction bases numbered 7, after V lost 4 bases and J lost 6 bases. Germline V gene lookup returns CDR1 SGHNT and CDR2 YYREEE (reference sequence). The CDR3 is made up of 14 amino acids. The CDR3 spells CASSQLTSPNEQFF. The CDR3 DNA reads TGTGCCAGCAGCCAGCTGACTAGCCCCAATGAGCAGTTCTTC.

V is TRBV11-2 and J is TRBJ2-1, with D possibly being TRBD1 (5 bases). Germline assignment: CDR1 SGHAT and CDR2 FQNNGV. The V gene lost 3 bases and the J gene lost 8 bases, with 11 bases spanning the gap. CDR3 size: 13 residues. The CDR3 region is CASSFRARYEQFF. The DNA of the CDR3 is TGTGCCAGCAGCTTCAGGGCGCGGTATGAGCAGTTCTTC.

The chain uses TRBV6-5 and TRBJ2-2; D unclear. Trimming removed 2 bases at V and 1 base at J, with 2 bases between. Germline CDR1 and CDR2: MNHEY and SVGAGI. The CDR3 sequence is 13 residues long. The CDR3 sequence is CASSYVNTGELFF. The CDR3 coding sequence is TGTGCCAGCAGTTACGTGAACACCGGGGAGCTGTTTTTT.

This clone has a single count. CDR3 nucleotides: TGTGCCAGCAGTGTCCCGGGGGCAGGCCCAAATTCACCCCTCCACTTT. It translates to CASSVPGAGPNSPLHF. This chain links TRBV2 with TRBJ1-6; D might be TRBD1 (6 bases). With 4 bases removed from V and 7 bases from J, the gap between germline ends came to 17 bases. The CDR3 has 16 amino acids. Looked up from germline, CDR1 is SNHLY and CDR2 is FYNNEI. Filled out from reference TRBV2 and TRBJ1-6, the complete variable domain reads EPEVTQTPSHQVTQMGQEVILRCVPISNHLYFYWYRQILGQKVEFLVSFYNNEISEKSEIFDDQFSVERPDGSNFTLKIRSTKLEDSAMYFCASSVPGAGPNSPLHFGNGTRLTVT.

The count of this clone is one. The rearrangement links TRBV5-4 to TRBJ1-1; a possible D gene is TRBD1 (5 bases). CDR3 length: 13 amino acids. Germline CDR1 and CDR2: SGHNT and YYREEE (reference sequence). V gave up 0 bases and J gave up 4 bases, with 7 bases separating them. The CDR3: CASSLVQGTEAFF. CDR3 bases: TGTGCCAGCAGCTTGGTGCAGGGCACTGAAGCTTTCTTT.

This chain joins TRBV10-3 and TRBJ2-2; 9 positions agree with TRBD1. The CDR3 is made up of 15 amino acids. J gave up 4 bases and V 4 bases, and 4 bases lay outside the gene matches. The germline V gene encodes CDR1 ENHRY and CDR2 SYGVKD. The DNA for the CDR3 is TGTGCCATCAGTGCCCAGGACAGGGGCACCGGGGAGCTGTTTTTT. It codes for CAISAQDRGTGELFF.

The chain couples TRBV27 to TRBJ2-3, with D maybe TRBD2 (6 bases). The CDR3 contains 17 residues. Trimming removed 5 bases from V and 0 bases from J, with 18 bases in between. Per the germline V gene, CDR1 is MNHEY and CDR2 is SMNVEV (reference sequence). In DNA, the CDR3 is TGTGCCAGCAGTCCGCGACCCTTTGGACTAAGCACAGATACGCAGTATTTT. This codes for CASSPRPFGLSTDTQYF.

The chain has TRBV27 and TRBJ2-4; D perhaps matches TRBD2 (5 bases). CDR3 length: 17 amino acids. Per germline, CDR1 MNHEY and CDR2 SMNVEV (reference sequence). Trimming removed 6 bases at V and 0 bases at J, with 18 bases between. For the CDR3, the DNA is TGTGCCAGCAGCCCTACCGGACTTAACGGAGCCAAAAACATTCAGTACTTC. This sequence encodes CASSPTGLNGAKNIQYF.

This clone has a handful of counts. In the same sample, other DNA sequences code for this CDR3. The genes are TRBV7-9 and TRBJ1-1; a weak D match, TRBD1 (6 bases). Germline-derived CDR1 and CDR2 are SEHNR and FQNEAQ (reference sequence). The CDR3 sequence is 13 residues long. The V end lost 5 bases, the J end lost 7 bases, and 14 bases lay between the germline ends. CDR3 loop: CASSPGTRLEAFF. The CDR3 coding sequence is TGTGCCAGCAGCCCCGGGACACGCCTTGAAGCTTTCTTT.

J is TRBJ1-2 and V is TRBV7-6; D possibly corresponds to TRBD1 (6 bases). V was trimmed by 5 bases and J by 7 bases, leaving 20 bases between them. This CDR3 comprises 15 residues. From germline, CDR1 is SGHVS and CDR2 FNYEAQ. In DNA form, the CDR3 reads TGTGCCAGCAGCAAAGACCCCGGGGGCGGGGGTGGCTACACCTTC. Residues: CASSKDPGGGGGYTF.

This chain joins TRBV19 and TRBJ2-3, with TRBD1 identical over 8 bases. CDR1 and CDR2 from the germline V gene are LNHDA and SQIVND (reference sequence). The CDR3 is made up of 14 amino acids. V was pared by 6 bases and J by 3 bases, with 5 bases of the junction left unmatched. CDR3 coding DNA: TGTGCCAGTAGGGACAGGGCACGAACAGATACGCAGTATTTT. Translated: CASRDRARTDTQYF. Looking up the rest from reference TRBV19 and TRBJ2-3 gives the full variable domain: DGGITQSPKYLFRKEGQNVTLSCEQNLNHDAMYWYRQDPGQGLRLIYYSQIVNDFQKGDIAEGYSVSREKKESFPLTVTSAQKNPTAFYLCASRDRARTDTQYFGPGTRLTVL.